Reported below is one TCR beta chain. The antigen remains unidentified. In germline, CDR1 is MNHNS, CDR2 SASEGT. J was trimmed by 2 bases and V by 1 base; bases with no gene match: 2. This CDR3 region has 14 residues. These data are taken from a study of long-term antiretroviral therapy in people with HIV. Each contributor possessed a minimum of one pre-ART and a minimum of two post-ART PBMC samples. Study-wide points: Despite increasing after ART, diversity remained lower than that of transplant donor controls. Clones that expanded before ART (that is, prior to treatment) dominated the repertoire at all time points.

At survey level, the immunoSEQ assay was run in its v3.0 version. TCRdb's copy holds only in-frame clones and misses some; the assay was immunoSEQ multiplex PCR. The table has over 15,000 clones, around 84% seen once. The V call is TRBV6-1, the J call TRBJ2-7; 7 bases line up with TRBD1. The source of this sequence is a man aged 18 to 30 with HIV. Sequencing was performed on unsorted PBMCs, taken 0.9 years after starting antiretroviral therapy. The CDR3 sequence is CASSEGQGAYEQYF. The CDR3 DNA follows: TGTGCCAGCAGTGAAGGACAGGGCGCCTACGAGCAGTACTTC.